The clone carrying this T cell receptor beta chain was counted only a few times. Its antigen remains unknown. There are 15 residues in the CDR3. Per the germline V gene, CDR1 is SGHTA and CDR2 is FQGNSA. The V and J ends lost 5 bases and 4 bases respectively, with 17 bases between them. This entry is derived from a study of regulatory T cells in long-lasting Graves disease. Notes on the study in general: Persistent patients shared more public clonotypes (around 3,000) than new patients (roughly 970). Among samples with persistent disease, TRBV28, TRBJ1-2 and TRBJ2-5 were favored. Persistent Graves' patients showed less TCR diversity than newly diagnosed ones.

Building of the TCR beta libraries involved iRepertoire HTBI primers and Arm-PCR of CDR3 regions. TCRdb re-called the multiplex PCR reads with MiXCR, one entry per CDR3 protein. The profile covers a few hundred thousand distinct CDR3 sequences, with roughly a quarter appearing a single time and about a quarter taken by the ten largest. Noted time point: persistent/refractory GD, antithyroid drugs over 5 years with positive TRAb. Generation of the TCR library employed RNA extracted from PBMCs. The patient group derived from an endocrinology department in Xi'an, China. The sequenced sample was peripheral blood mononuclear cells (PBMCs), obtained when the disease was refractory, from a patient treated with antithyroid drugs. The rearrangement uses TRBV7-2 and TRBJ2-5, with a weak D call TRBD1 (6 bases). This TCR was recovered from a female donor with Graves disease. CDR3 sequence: CASSPQGFTGETQYF. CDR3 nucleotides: TGTGCCAGCAGCCCCCAGGGGTTCACTGGAGAGACCCAGTACTTC.